A selection of T cell receptor beta chains follows, all from one sample in a study of regulatory T cells in long-lasting Graves disease. TCRdb re-called the multiplex PCR reads with MiXCR, one entry per CDR3 protein. The data contain 400,000 to 500,000 distinct CDR3 sequences, roughly a fifth of them singletons. Here the sequenced sample was peripheral blood mononuclear cells (PBMCs), taken when the disease was refractory, from a patient treated with antithyroid drugs. These receptors all stem from a female donor with Graves disease. Each CDR3 is given with its conserved first and last residue. Each record gives: D gene, V gene, clone size, CDR3 length, J gene, CDR3 DNA, CDR3 protein. D genes are given only for firm matches. Clone size, where shown, is once, few, many, or a class for clones that have expanded.

-,TRBV28,many,16,TRBJ1-2,TGTGCCAGCAGTGGAACCCAGGGGCGTAGGAACTATGGCTACACCTTC,CASSGTQGRRNYGYTF
TRBD1,TRBV2,many,19,TRBJ2-6,TGTGCTCTAAGATTGGGACAGGGTCCGTATAGCTCTGGGGCCAACGTCCTGACTTTC,CALRLGQGPYSSGANVLTF
TRBD2,TRBV5-1,-,15,TRBJ2-3,TGCGCCAGCAGCTTGGCGCTAGCGGAGGGGGATACGCAGTATTTT,CASSLALAEGDTQYF
TRBD1,TRBV6-9,many,13,TRBJ1-2,TGTGCCAGCAGTTACGGACAGGGGGCTGGCTACACCTTC,CASSYGQGAGYTF
-,TRBV29-1,-,13,TRBJ2-5,TGCAGCGTGCCCTCCGGTGGGGAGGAGACCCAGTACTTC,CSVPSGGEETQYF
-,TRBV6-1,-,14,TRBJ1-5,TGTGCCAGCAGTCCCAGGGTAGGGAATCAGCCCCAGCATTTT,CASSPRVGNQPQHF
-,TRBV15,-,15,TRBJ2-7,TGTGCCACCAGCAGAGGGAGGGGAGTCTCCTACGAGCAGTACTTC,CATSRGRGVSYEQYF
-,TRBV10-3,many,13,TRBJ1-1,TGTGCCATCAGTGATGGGATGAACACTGAAGCTTTCTTT,CAISDGMNTEAFF
-,TRBV9,few,15,TRBJ2-2,TGTGCCAGCAGCGTAGCGGAGCCAAACACCGGGGAGCTGTTTTTT,CASSVAEPNTGELFF
-,TRBV30,-,12,TRBJ2-2,TGTGCCTGGAGTAGACACACCGGGGAGCTGTTTTTT,CAWSRHTGELFF
-,TRBV28,many,18,TRBJ1-5,TGTGCCAGCAGTTTAGAAGGAGGGTGGGGTTTTGGAAATCAGCCCCAGCATTTT,CASSLEGGWGFGNQPQHF
-,TRBV27,many,15,TRBJ1-5,TGTGCCAGCAGTTCCCTAGGCACATCTTATCAGCCCCAGCATTTT,CASSSLGTSYQPQHF
-,TRBV6-5,many,13,TRBJ2-7,TGTGCCAGCAGTTACGCCGTTACCTACGAGCAGTACTTC,CASSYAVTYEQYF
-,TRBV5-4,few,14,TRBJ2-5,TGTGCCAGCAGCTTCGGTTCGGACCGAGAGACCCAGTACTTC,CASSFGSDRETQYF
-,TRBV20-1,few,16,TRBJ2-6,TGCAGTGTTTTTCCCCCCAGGGGCTCTGGGGCCAACGTCCTGACTTTC,CSVFPPRGSGANVLTF
-,TRBV27,many,15,TRBJ1-2,TGTGCCAGCAGTCCCACCGGGATAAAATACTATGGCTACACCTTC,CASSPTGIKYYGYTF
-,TRBV20-1,-,12,TRBJ2-2,TGCAGTGCTTTACAGGACGTCGGGGAGCTGTTTTTT,CSALQDVGELFF
TRBD1,TRBV19,-,14,TRBJ1-4,TGTGCCAGCAAGGCCGGGACAGGCGCTGAAAAACTGTTTTTT,CASKAGTGAEKLFF
TRBD1,TRBV12-3/TRBV12-4,many,12,TRBJ1-1,TGTGCCAGCAGAATACAGGGGCTTGAAGCTTTCTTT,CASRIQGLEAFF
TRBD1,TRBV29-1,once,15,TRBJ2-1,TGCAGCGTTGACCGGACAGGCAGCTCCTACAATGAGCAGTTCTTC,CSVDRTGSSYNEQFF
TRBD2,TRBV2,-,14,TRBJ2-7,TGTGCCAGCAGCCGGGGGGGGGGGTCCTACGAGCAGTACTTC,CASSRGGGSYEQYF
-,TRBV28,-,15,TRBJ2-3,TGTGCCAGCAGTTACACGGGGGCTAGGGGGTATACGCAGTATTTT,CASSYTGARGYTQYF
TRBD1,TRBV15,once,14,TRBJ1-5,TGTGCCACCAGCACGGGACAGGGAAATCAGCCCCAGCATTTT,CATSTGQGNQPQHF
TRBD2,TRBV7-9,-,17,TRBJ2-7,TGTGCCAGCAGCTCCCCTCCGGGACTAGCGGGAGTCAACGAGCAGTACTTC,CASSSPPGLAGVNEQYF
-,TRBV7-2,-,15,TRBJ2-1,TGTGCCAGCAGCTGGGCGGGGAGCTCCTACAATGAGCAGTTCTTC,CASSWAGSSYNEQFF
-,TRBV6-2/TRBV6-3,-,16,TRBJ2-4,TGTGCCAGCAGTTACAGCATAGAGTTAGCCAAAAACATTCAGTACTTC,CASSYSIELAKNIQYF
-,TRBV10-1,few,13,TRBJ1-1,TGCGCCAGCCGGATAGAAAAGAACACTGAAGCTTTCTTT,CASRIEKNTEAFF
TRBD1,TRBV7-2,many,16,TRBJ1-2,TGTGCCAGCAGCTTACCTGTACAGGGGGCGCAAAATGGCTACACCTTC,CASSLPVQGAQNGYTF
TRBD1,TRBV28,-,15,TRBJ1-1,TGTGCCAGCAGTCCGGGACAGGGCGTTTTTGATAAAGCTTTCTTT,CASSPGQGVFDKAFF
TRBD2,TRBV24-1,once,16,TRBJ2-3,TGTGCCACTCCCCGGCTAGCGGGATTATTCTCAGATACGCAGTATTTT,CATPRLAGLFSDTQYF
TRBD1,TRBV27,many,18,TRBJ1-2,TGTGCCAGCAGTAAAAACCTCAGGGGGCGGACGCCTGAATATGGCTACACCTTC,CASSKNLRGRTPEYGYTF
-,TRBV28,many,15,TRBJ2-7,TGTGCCAGCAGTTTGCAGGACGGGCTTTGGAACGAGCAGTACTTC,CASSLQDGLWNEQYF